This T cell receptor (beta chain) is from a study of technical replicates of blood from a handful of donors. Assay: immunoSEQ multiplex PCR; the TCRdb copy retains only in-frame clones and omits some. The table includes tens of thousands of clones, 80% to 95% detected once. The CDR3 totals 17 residues. Per germline, CDR1 GTSNPN and CDR2 SVGIG (reference sequence). V lost 5 bases to trimming and J lost 2 bases; unmatched junction nucleotides: 12. Sequenced: T cells isolated from PBMCs. The sequence was collected from a human donor in good health. The chain carries TRBV30 and TRBJ1-3; 10 bases are shared with TRBD1. The CDR3 DNA is TGTGCCTGGCCCGGCCCGGGACAGGGGATTGCTGGAAACACCATATATTTT. Translating gives CAWPGPGQGIAGNTIYF.